One sample yielded the 30 T cell receptor beta chains listed below, sequenced in a study of shared clonotypes between healthy human individuals. Using immunoSEQ multiplex PCR, the repertoire was profiled, and TCRdb retains in-frame clones only, with some absent. Of about 470,000 clones listed, roughly 80% are singletons. Sequenced input: PBMCs. The receptors originated from a woman between 35 and 50 years old in good health. Some clones in this sample may be carry-over from other donors' samples.

The chain links TRBV7-3 to TRBJ1-1, with 7 bases aligning to TRBD1. The CDR3 has 13 amino acids. CDR1 SGHTA and CDR2 FQGTGA come from the germline V gene. J was trimmed by 6 bases and V by 4 bases; bases with no gene match: 5. CDR3 amino acids: CASSSGQRPEAFF. The CDR3 DNA follows: TGTGCCAGCAGCTCGGGACAGAGGCCTGAAGCTTTCTTT.

The chain combines TRBV28 with TRBJ1-5, with D unresolved. Trimming pared 6 bases from V and 9 bases from J, leaving 18 bases between. The germline gives CDR1 MDHEN, CDR2 SYDVKM. This CDR3 contains 14 residues. The CDR3 is CASRADGGAGPQHF. The CDR3 nucleotides are TGTGCCAGCAGGGCGGACGGCGGCGCAGGGCCCCAGCATTTT.

This clone was picked up a small number of times. The gene calls are TRBV7-2 and TRBJ1-6; D not resolved. The length of the CDR3 is 14 residues. Germline CDR1 reads SGHTA; CDR2 reads FQGNSA. V lost 1 base to trimming and J lost 7 bases, with 8 bases between them. The CDR3 coding sequence is TGTGCCAGCAGCTTAGGACCCGAAAATTCACCCCTCCACTTT. Protein: CASSLGPENSPLHF.

The chain is built from TRBV19 and TRBJ2-2; 10 bases are shared with TRBD1. Germline CDR1 is LNHDA and CDR2 is SQIVND (reference sequence). CDR3 length: 16 residues. Germline trimming cut 11 bases from V and 1 base from J; bases unmatched to any gene: 10. For the CDR3, the DNA is TGTGCCGCCCGGGACAGGGGAAGTAGGAACACCGGGGAGCTGTTTTTT. Its protein is CAARDRGSRNTGELFF.

The chain has TRBV7-2 and TRBJ1-1; D gene uncertain. The CDR3 is made up of 14 amino acids. The germline V and J ends were trimmed by 3 bases and 0 bases, with 8 bases remaining between them. Germline V gives CDR1 SGHTA, CDR2 FQGNSA. In DNA, the CDR3 is TGTGCCAGCAGCTTTTATACGGTGAACACTGAAGCTTTCTTT. Its translation is CASSFYTVNTEAFF.

The chain is built from TRBV2 and TRBJ1-1, with D unclear. This CDR3 has 15 residues. Germline V gene data show CDR1 as SNHLY and CDR2 as FYNNEI. Trimming cost V 5 bases and J 8 bases, with 21 bases left between them. This CDR3 is CASSRFRDALLEAFF. CDR3 DNA: TGTGCCAGCAGTCGATTCCGGGATGCCCTACTGGAAGCTTTCTTT.

This chain joins TRBV7-9 and TRBJ2-7, with TRBD1 matching over 12 bases. CDR1 is SEHNR, CDR2 FQNEAQ, per germline (reference sequence). This CDR3 is 12 amino acids long. V lost 11 bases to trimming and J lost 5 bases; unmatched junction nucleotides: 4. This CDR3 is CAAGTGGDEQYF. The DNA for the CDR3 is TGTGCCGCCGGGACAGGGGGCGACGAGCAGTACTTC.

The chain carries TRBV6-4 and TRBJ2-3; TRBD2 agrees at 7 bases. Germline CDR1 reads MRHNA; CDR2 reads SNTAGT. The trim removed 0 bases at V and 4 bases at J, leaving 4 bases unmatched. This CDR3 has 15 residues. DNA of the CDR3: TGTGCCAGCAGTGACTCGAGCGGGGCGGCAGATACGCAGTATTTT. Translating it yields CASSDSSGAADTQYF.

V gene TRBV30 combines with J gene TRBJ1-6; D not certain. Germline V lookup: CDR1 GTSNPN, CDR2 SVGIG (reference sequence). V lost 2 bases and J lost 6, with 23 bases in between. The CDR3 is 18 residues long. The CDR3 protein is CAWSLSRTHPGGNSPLHF. The CDR3 coding sequence is TGTGCCTGGAGTTTATCCAGGACTCACCCTGGTGGTAATTCACCCCTCCACTTT.

V usage is TRBV18 and J usage is TRBJ1-2; TRBD1 might be the D (6 bases). This CDR3 has 13 residues. V dropped 5 bases and J dropped 2 bases, with 9 bases sitting between them. CDR1 is KGHSH, CDR2 LQKENI, per germline. CDR3 bases: TGTGCCAGCTCAGCAGGACAGAACTATGGCTACACCTTC. As protein: CASSAGQNYGYTF.

In DNA, the CDR3 is TGTGCCAGCAGCGCCCCTAGCAGGGAGCAGTTCTTC. It specifies CASSAPSREQFF. V and J are TRBV7-2 and TRBJ2-1, with TRBD2 as a possible D gene (5 bases). V was pared by 5 bases and J by 10 bases, with 12 bases between. This CDR3 contains 12 residues. Germline V gene lookup returns CDR1 SGHTA and CDR2 FQGNSA. Filled out from reference TRBV7-2 and TRBJ2-1, the complete variable domain reads GAGVSQSPSNKVTEKGKDVELRCDPISGHTALYWYRQSLGQGLEFLIYFQGNSAPDKSGLPSDRFSAERTGGSVSTLTIQRTQQEDSAVYLCASSAPSREQFFGPGTRLTVL.

The chain combines TRBV28 with TRBJ1-2, with 7 bases aligning to TRBD1. The CDR3 sequence is 12 residues long. Germline assignment: CDR1 MDHEN and CDR2 SYDVKM. V lost 7 bases and J lost 8; bases outside the gene matches: 7. The CDR3 spells CASTTRGGGYTF. CDR3 DNA sequence: TGTGCCAGCACTACCAGGGGGGGCGGCTACACCTTC.

The chain is built from TRBV7-9 and TRBJ2-1; 13 bases are a match to TRBD2. The junction had 7 bases not matched to a gene; V was cut back by 10 bases and J by 7 bases. CDR1 and CDR2 from the germline V gene are SEHNR and FQNEAQ (reference sequence). The CDR3 sequence is 14 residues long. CDR3 DNA: TGTGCCATCCCGACTAGCGGGAGGTGGAATGAGCAGTTCTTC. Its protein product is CAIPTSGRWNEQFF.

The chain employs TRBV28 and TRBJ2-5, with TRBD1 identical over 7 bases. V dropped 4 bases and J dropped 1; count of bases not matched to a gene: 9. The germline CDR1 and CDR2 sequences are MDHEN and SYDVKM. This CDR3 is 16 amino acids long. The CDR3 sequence: CASSSPGTATQETQYF. Here the CDR3 DNA reads TGTGCCAGCAGTTCCCCGGGGACAGCTACCCAAGAGACCCAGTACTTC.

This clone was counted a few times. The rearrangement links TRBV28 to TRBJ1-1; D unclear. Per germline, CDR1 MDHEN and CDR2 SYDVKM. This CDR3 has 13 residues. V was shortened by 2 bases and J by 0 bases, with 4 bases between the two germline ends. The CDR3 sequence is CASSLGMNTEAFF. CDR3 DNA sequence: TGTGCCAGCAGTTTAGGTATGAACACTGAAGCTTTCTTT.

The chain combines TRBV7-2 with TRBJ2-2; 10 positions match TRBD1. Trimming at V came to 5 bases and at J to 12 bases, leaving 9 bases not matched to a gene. The CDR3 has 14 amino acids. Germline-derived CDR1 and CDR2 are SGHTA and FQGNSA. Written as DNA, the CDR3 is TGTGCCAGCAGCCTTGGGACAGGGGCCAGGAAGCTGTTTTTT. It yields the protein CASSLGTGARKLFF.

As DNA, the CDR3 is TGCGCCAGCAGCTGGCCGGGACCCGCCCCCCCTACCAATGAGCAGTTCTTC. Its translation: CASSWPGPAPPTNEQFF. The V gene is TRBV5-1, the J gene TRBJ2-1; D may be TRBD1 or TRBD2 (5 bases each). Trimming took off 3 bases at V and 6 bases at J, with 22 bases between the two ends. The CDR3 is made up of 17 amino acids. Germline values: CDR1 SGHRS, CDR2 YFSETQ.

V usage is TRBV5-4 and J usage is TRBJ2-2, with D perhaps matching TRBD1 or TRBD2 (5 bases each). The length of the CDR3 is 16 residues. Trimming removed 6 bases from V and 7 bases from J, with 22 bases in between. Germline lookup yields CDR1 SGHNT and CDR2 YYREEE (reference sequence). CDR3: CASTTIGSARGGELFF. The CDR3 DNA follows: TGTGCCAGCACCACCATCGGATCCGCGAGGGGCGGGGAGCTGTTTTTT.

The chain employs TRBV28 and TRBJ2-5, with a possible D match to TRBD2 (5 bases). This CDR3 contains 13 residues. The V and J ends lost 6 bases and 0 bases respectively, with 8 bases between them. Germline V gene sequence: CDR1 MDHEN, CDR2 SYDVKM. This CDR3 is CASRSGNQETQYF. CDR3 nucleotide sequence: TGTGCCAGCAGGTCGGGGAACCAAGAGACCCAGTACTTC.

The CDR3 protein is CASASGAGGPYEQFF. The CDR3 nucleotides read TGTGCCAGCGCCTCCGGGGCGGGAGGGCCCTATGAGCAGTTCTTC. The chain carries TRBV6-1 and TRBJ2-1; 9 positions agree with TRBD2. This CDR3 has 15 amino acids. CDR1 and CDR2 from the germline V gene are MNHNS and SASEGT. V trimming: 8 bases; J trimming: 8 bases; junction bases outside the gene matches: 13.

The chain recombines TRBV19 with TRBJ1-2, with TRBD1 identical over 7 bases. The CDR3 extends over 12 amino acids. Trimming at V came to 3 bases and at J to 10 bases, leaving 5 bases not matched to a gene. Germline CDR1 LNHDA, CDR2 SQIVND (reference sequence). CDR3 amino acids: CASSMATGVYTF. The CDR3, as DNA: TGTGCCAGTAGTATGGCCACAGGGGTCTACACCTTC.

This clone was observed once. The chain is built from TRBV9 and TRBJ1-1; possibly TRBD1 for D (5 bases). Germline assignment: CDR1 SGDLS and CDR2 YYNGEE. The CDR3 is 13 amino acids. V was cut by 4 bases and J by 4 bases, with 11 bases left in between. CDR3 DNA sequence: TGTGCCAGCAGCCCGGGACTCCTCACTGAAGCTTTCTTT. Its translation: CASSPGLLTEAFF.

This chain connects TRBV2 to TRBJ1-3, with D perhaps TRBD1 (6 bases). The CDR3 consists of 15 residues. Per germline, CDR1 SNHLY and CDR2 FYNNEI. Trimming pared 1 base from V and 4 bases from J, leaving 11 bases between. CDR3: CASSEEGGGGNTIYF. CDR3 nucleotides: TGTGCCAGCAGTGAAGAAGGGGGGGGAGGAAACACCATATATTTT.

The chain links TRBV4-1 to TRBJ2-7; TRBD2 aligns across 8 bases. J lost 2 bases, V lost 2 bases, and 5 bases had no gene match. The CDR3 runs to 15 residues. Germline V CDR1 and CDR2: MGHRA, YSYEKL. Here the CDR3 reads CASSQSGSATYEQYF. CDR3 bases: TGCGCCAGCAGCCAAAGCGGGAGCGCGACCTACGAGCAGTACTTC.

The J gene is TRBJ2-1, the V gene TRBV7-6, with D possibly TRBD2 on 5 matching bases. Germline-derived CDR1 and CDR2 are SGHVS and FNYEAQ. The CDR3 totals 13 residues. Trimming removed 2 bases from V and 8 bases from J, with 10 bases in between. Written as DNA, the CDR3 is TGTGCCAGCAGCTTACCGGGAAGGGATGAGCAGTTCTTC. Translation gives CASSLPGRDEQFF. Complete variable domain (other parts from reference TRBV7-6 and TRBJ2-1): GAGVSQSPRYKVTKRGQDVALRCDPISGHVSLYWYRQALGQGPEFLTYFNYEAQQDKSGLPNDRFSAERPEGSISTLTIQRTEQRDSAMYRCASSLPGRDEQFFGPGTRLTVL.

The V gene is TRBV7-8, the J gene TRBJ1-3; tentatively, D is TRBD1 (6 bases). CDR3 length: 15 residues. Germline values: CDR1 SGHVS, CDR2 FQNEAQ. V shed 3 bases and J shed 0 bases, with 9 bases lying between them. The DNA for the CDR3 is TGTGCCAGCAGCTTCGGACAGAGCTCTGGAAACACCATATATTTT. Protein: CASSFGQSSGNTIYF.

The genes are TRBV7-2 and TRBJ2-3; 9 nucleotides line up with TRBD1. Germline CDR1 reads SGHTA; CDR2 reads FQGNSA. With V trimmed by 3 bases and J by 8 bases, 9 bases remained unmatched. The CDR3 sequence is 15 residues long. The CDR3: CASSFRGQGQGTQYF. In DNA form, the CDR3 reads TGTGCCAGCAGCTTCCGGGGACAGGGACAGGGTACGCAGTATTTT.

This clone came up once. The chain joins TRBV7-3 to TRBJ2-1; maybe TRBD2 (6 bases). Trimming cost V 1 base and J 8 bases, with 18 bases left between them. Per germline, CDR1 SGHTA and CDR2 FQGTGA. The CDR3 contains 16 residues. The CDR3 region is CASSLRGAGAPHEQFF. The CDR3 DNA follows: TGTGCCAGCAGCTTAAGAGGAGCGGGTGCCCCCCATGAGCAGTTCTTC.

Details on this clone: The junction shows a germline mismatch at one end, possibly a read error. This chain connects TRBV9 to TRBJ2-7; possibly TRBD2 for D (5 bases). The CDR3 extends over 14 amino acids. Germline CDR1 and CDR2: SGDLS and YYNGEE. CDR3 nucleotides: TGTGCCAGCAGCCCCCGGACTGCCTCCTCCGAGCAGTACTTC. Protein product: CASSPRTASSEQYF.

The V call is TRBV7-9, the J call TRBJ2-2; tentative D call: TRBD2 (6 bases). The length of the CDR3 is 16 residues. The germline gives CDR1 SEHNR, CDR2 FQNEAQ (reference sequence). Between the trimmed V and J ends, which lost 1 base and 5 bases, there was a span of 14 bases. CDR3 nucleotides: TGTGCCAGCAGCTTAGTTGGGACTCCAATTACCGGGGAGCTGTTTTTT. Translated, it gives CASSLVGTPITGELFF.